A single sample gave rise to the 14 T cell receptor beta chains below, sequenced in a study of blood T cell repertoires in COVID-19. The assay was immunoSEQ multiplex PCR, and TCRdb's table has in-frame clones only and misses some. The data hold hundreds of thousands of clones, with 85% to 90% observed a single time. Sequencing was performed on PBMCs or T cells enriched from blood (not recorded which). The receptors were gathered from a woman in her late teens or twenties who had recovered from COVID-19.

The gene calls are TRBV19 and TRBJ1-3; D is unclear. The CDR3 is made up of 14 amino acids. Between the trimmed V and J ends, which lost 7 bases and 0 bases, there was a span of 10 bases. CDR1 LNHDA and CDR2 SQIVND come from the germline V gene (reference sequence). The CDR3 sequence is CASKAGSSGNTIYF. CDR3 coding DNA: TGTGCCAGTAAGGCGGGAAGCTCTGGAAACACCATATATTTT.

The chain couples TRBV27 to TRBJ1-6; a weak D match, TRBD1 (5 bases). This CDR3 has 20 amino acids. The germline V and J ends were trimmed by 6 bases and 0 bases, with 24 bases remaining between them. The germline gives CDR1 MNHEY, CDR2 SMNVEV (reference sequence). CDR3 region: CASSINGQGLADSYNSPLHF. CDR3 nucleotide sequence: TGTGCCAGCAGCATAAACGGACAAGGCCTGGCAGACTCCTATAATTCACCCCTCCACTTT.

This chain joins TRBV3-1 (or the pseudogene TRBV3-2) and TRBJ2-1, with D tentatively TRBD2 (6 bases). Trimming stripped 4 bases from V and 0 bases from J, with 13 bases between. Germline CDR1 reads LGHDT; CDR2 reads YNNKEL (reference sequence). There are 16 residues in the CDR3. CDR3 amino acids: CASSPIRGSSYNEQFF. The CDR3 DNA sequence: TGTGCCAGCAGCCCTATACGGGGGAGCTCCTACAATGAGCAGTTCTTC.

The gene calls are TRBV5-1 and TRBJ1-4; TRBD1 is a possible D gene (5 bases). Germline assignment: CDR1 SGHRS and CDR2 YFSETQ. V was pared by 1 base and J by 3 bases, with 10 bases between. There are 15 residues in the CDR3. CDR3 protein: CASSLYQGSNEKLFF. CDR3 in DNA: TGCGCCAGCAGCTTGTATCAGGGTTCTAATGAAAAACTGTTTTTT.

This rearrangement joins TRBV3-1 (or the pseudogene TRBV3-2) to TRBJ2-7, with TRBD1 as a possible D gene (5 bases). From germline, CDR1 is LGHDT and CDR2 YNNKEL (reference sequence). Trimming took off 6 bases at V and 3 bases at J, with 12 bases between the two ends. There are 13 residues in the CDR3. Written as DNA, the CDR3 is TGTGCCAGCAGTCGACAGTTCCTCTACGAGCAGTACTTC. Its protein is CASSRQFLYEQYF.

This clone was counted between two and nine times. The DNA for the CDR3 is TGTGCCAGCTCACCCGATACCCCCCTTAGTGAAAAACTGTTTTTT. The encoded protein is CASSPDTPLSEKLFF. The chain recombines TRBV18 with TRBJ1-4; D uncertain. Germline assignment: CDR1 KGHSH and CDR2 LQKENI. The CDR3 has 15 residues. The V and J ends lost 3 bases and 7 bases respectively, with 15 bases between them. The entire variable domain, with the rest obtained from reference TRBV18 and TRBJ1-4, is as follows: NAGVMQNPRHLVRRRGQEARLRCSPMKGHSHVYWYRQLPEEGLKFMVYLQKENIIDESGMPKERFSAEFPKEGPSILRIQQVVRGDSAAYFCASSPDTPLSEKLFFGSGTQLSVL.

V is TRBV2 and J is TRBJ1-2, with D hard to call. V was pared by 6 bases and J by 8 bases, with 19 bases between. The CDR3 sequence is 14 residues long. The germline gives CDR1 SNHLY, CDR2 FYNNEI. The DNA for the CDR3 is TGTGCCAGCAGCCCTAACACACTACCTGGAGGCTACACCTTC. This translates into CASSPNTLPGGYTF.

CDR3 bases: TGTGCCAGCAGCTCGGGACAGGGCGTCCAAGAGACCCAGTACTTC. Translated, it gives CASSSGQGVQETQYF. The genes are TRBV7-3 and TRBJ2-5; 9 nucleotides match TRBD1. Unmatched junction bases numbered 4, after V lost 4 bases and J lost 1 base. There are 15 residues in the CDR3. Germline V gene sequence: CDR1 SGHTA, CDR2 FQGTGA.

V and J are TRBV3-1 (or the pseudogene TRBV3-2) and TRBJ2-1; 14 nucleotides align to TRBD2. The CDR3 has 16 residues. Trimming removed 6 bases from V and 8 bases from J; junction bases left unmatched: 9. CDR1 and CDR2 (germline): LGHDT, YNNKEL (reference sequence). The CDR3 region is CASSRTGLAGVYEQFF. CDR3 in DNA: TGTGCCAGCAGTCGTACGGGACTAGCGGGGGTCTATGAGCAGTTCTTC.

The CDR3 bases are TGCAGCGTTGGGGGAGGTTTCGTGGATGGCTACACCTTC. Translated, it gives CSVGGGFVDGYTF. The J gene is TRBJ1-2, the V gene TRBV29-1; D uncertain. This CDR3 region has 13 residues. Looked up from germline, CDR1 is SQVTM and CDR2 is ANQGSEA. Trimming took 4 bases from V and 6 from J, leaving 15 bases between them.

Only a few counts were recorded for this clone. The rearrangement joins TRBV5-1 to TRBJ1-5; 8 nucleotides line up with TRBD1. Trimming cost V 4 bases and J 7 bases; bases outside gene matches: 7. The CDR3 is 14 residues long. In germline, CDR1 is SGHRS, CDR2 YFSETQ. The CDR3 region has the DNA TGCGCCAGCAGCCCCAGGGGGCAAGAGCAGCCCCAGCATTTT. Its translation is CASSPRGQEQPQHF.

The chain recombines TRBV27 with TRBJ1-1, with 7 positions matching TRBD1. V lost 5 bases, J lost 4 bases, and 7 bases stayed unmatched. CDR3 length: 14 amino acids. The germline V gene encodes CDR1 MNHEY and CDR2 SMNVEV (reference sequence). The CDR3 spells CASSPRQGPTEAFF. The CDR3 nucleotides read TGTGCCAGCAGTCCCCGACAGGGTCCCACTGAAGCTTTCTTT.

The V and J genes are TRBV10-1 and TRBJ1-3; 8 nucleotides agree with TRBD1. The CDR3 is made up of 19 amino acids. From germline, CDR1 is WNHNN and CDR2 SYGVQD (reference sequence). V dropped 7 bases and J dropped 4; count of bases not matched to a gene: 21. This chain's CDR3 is CASKVPGQGRPGRGNTIYF. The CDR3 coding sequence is TGCGCCAGCAAAGTTCCTGGACAGGGTAGGCCGGGACGGGGAAACACCATATATTTT.

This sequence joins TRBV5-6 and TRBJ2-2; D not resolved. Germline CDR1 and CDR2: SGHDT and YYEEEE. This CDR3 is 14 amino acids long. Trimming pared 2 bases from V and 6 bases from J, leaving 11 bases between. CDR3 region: CASSFISLSGELFF. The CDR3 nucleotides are TGTGCCAGCAGCTTTATCTCGCTATCCGGGGAGCTGTTTTTT.